These 8 T cell receptor beta chains were all obtained from the same sample, sequenced in a study. TCRdb independently ran MiXCR on the 5' RACE reads; one entry per CDR3 protein. The sample has about 40,000 distinct CDR3 sequences; around 18% are singletons. The sequenced sample was naive CD4+ T cells sorted from a lymph node. As for subset: naive CD4+ T cells, CD4+CD45RA+CD25-. The receptor source for this set is a female donor with breast cancer.

The chain links TRBV13 to TRBJ2-3, with D unresolved. The CDR3 loop spans 14 amino acids. Germline V lookup: CDR1 PRHDT, CDR2 FYEKMQ (reference sequence). The ends were cut back, 0 bases at V and 6 bases at J, with 10 bases in the middle. The CDR3: CASSLGETADTQYF. CDR3 DNA: TGTGCCAGCAGCTTAGGAGAGACGGCGGATACGCAGTATTTT.

The chain carries TRBV7-2 and TRBJ1-5, with 7 bases fitting TRBD1. Trimming took 4 bases from V and 4 from J; bases not matched to a gene: 4. This CDR3 has 14 amino acids. Per germline, CDR1 SGHTA and CDR2 FQGNSA. The CDR3 protein is CASSSTGRNQPQHF. CDR3 coding DNA: TGTGCCAGCAGCTCGACAGGGAGAAATCAGCCCCAGCATTTT.

This clonotype was counted between two and nine times. The V call is TRBV7-2, the J call TRBJ2-5; TRBD2 aligns across 7 bases. The CDR3 consists of 14 residues. The ends lost 0 bases at V and 4 bases at J; junction bases unmatched: 2. The germline V gene encodes CDR1 SGHTA and CDR2 FQGNSA. CDR3 nucleotides: TGTGCCAGCAGCTTAGCGGGCGGGGGAGAGACCCAGTACTTC. Protein: CASSLAGGGETQYF.

The V gene is TRBV5-1, the J gene TRBJ2-7; no firm D call. V was clipped by 2 bases and J by 8 bases, with 11 bases between them. The CDR3 is 12 amino acids. From germline, CDR1 is SGHRS and CDR2 YFSETQ. Here the CDR3 DNA reads TGCGCCAGCAGCTTCTCTAGAACCCAGCAGTACTTC. This gives the protein CASSFSRTQQYF.

The chain employs TRBV9 and TRBJ2-1; a weak D match, TRBD2 (5 bases). This CDR3 region has 15 residues. V was clipped by 4 bases and J by 4 bases, with 15 bases between them. The germline V gene has CDR1 SGDLS and CDR2 YYNGEE. The chain's CDR3 is CASSPGRADYNEQFF. CDR3 sequence (DNA): TGTGCCAGCAGCCCTGGGCGGGCAGATTACAATGAGCAGTTCTTC.

The chain is built from TRBV7-2 and TRBJ2-2, with a possible D match to TRBD2 (6 bases). Trimming left V 4 bases short and J 15 bases short, with 18 bases between. The germline CDR1 and CDR2 sequences are SGHTA and FQGNSA. There are 13 residues in the CDR3. CDR3 protein: CASSSDWAGRMFF. Written as DNA, the CDR3 is TGTGCCAGCAGCTCCGACTGGGCAGGGAGGATGTTTTTT. Using reference TRBV7-2 and TRBJ2-2 for the parts outside the CDR3, the full variable domain is GAGVSQSPSNKVTEKGKDVELRCDPISGHTALYWYRQSLGQGLEFLIYFQGNSAPDKSGLPSDRFSAERTGGSVSTLTIQRTQQEDSAVYLCASSSDWAGRMFFGEGSRLTVL.

This clonotype was picked up many times. The gene calls are TRBV6-5 and TRBJ1-6; D might be TRBD1 (6 bases). In germline, CDR1 is MNHEY, CDR2 SVGAGI. Trimming pared 4 bases from V and 10 bases from J, leaving 17 bases between. This CDR3 region has 15 residues. The CDR3 sequence: CASSWTAKVESPLHF. The CDR3, as DNA: TGTGCCAGCAGTTGGACAGCTAAGGTTGAGTCACCCCTCCACTTT.

The chain couples TRBV2 to TRBJ2-1; TRBD2 matches 7 bases. The CDR3 totals 14 residues. CDR1 is SNHLY, CDR2 FYNNEI, per germline. V gave up 4 bases and J gave up 4 bases; unmatched junction bases: 4. CDR3 bases: TGTGCCAGCAGTGGGCTAGCGGATTACAATGAGCAGTTCTTC. Translation: CASSGLADYNEQFF.